The present T cell receptor beta chain was sequenced within a study of T cell repertoires in cytomegalovirus infection. Comment on this clonotype: What it binds is not known.

TCRdb redid the calling of the reads with MiXCR, one entry per CDR3 protein. The sample contains about 920,000 distinct CDR3 sequences, around a third of which appear only once. V lost 1 base, J lost 0 bases, and 7 bases lay in between. The germline gives CDR1 MNHEY, CDR2 SVGEGT. This CDR3 spans 14 amino acids. This sequence was found in a human donor in good health (CMV status not recorded). Some clones in this sample may be carry-over from other donors' samples. V usage is TRBV6-2 or TRBV6-3 and J usage is TRBJ2-7; D uncertain. The sample was cultured CD8+ T cells from PBMCs, taken from culture after CMV antigen stimulation. CDR3 sequence: CASSYLQSSYEQYV. For the CDR3, the DNA is TGTGCCAGCAGTTACTTGCAATCCTCCTACGAGCAGTACGTC.